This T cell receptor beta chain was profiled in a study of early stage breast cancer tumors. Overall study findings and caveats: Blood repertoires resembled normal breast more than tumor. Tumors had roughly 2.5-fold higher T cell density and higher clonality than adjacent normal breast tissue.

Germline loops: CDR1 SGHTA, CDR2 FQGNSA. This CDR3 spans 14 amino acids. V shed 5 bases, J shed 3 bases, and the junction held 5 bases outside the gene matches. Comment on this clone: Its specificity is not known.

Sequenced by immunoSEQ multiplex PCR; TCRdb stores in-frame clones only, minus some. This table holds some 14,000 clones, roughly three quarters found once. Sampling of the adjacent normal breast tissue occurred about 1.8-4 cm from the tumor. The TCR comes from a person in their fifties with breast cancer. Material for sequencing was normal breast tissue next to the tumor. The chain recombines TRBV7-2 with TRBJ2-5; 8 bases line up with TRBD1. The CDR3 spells CASSQGQVEETQYF. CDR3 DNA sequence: TGTGCCAGCAGCCAGGGACAGGTGGAAGAGACCCAGTACTTC.